Below are 28 T cell receptor beta chains sequenced from a single sample in a study of Graves' ophthalmopathy and Graves' hyperthyroidism. As the template, RNA transcripts were used to amplify TCR beta CDR3 regions. First-round RT-PCR relied on HTBI primers, and a second-round multiplex PCR came next. TCRdb re-called the multiplex PCR reads with MiXCR, one entry per CDR3 protein. The sample lists roughly 480,000 distinct CDR3 sequences, 14% occurring once. The sequenced sample consisted of blood. The receptor source for this set is a woman younger than 45 with Graves' ophthalmopathy.

The table lists this clonotype with many counts. The rearrangement uses TRBV29-1 and TRBJ2-6; weak D call: TRBD1 (6 bases). V lost 6 bases and J lost 0, with 9 bases in between. CDR3 length equals 14 residues. Germline V gives CDR1 SQVTM, CDR2 ANQGSEA. CDR3 in DNA: TGCAGCGTAGGACAGAACTCTGGGGCCAACGTCCTGACTTTC. It codes for CSVGQNSGANVLTF.

This clonotype came up many times. The chain couples TRBV12-3 or TRBV12-4 to TRBJ2-5; the D gene is possibly TRBD2 (7 bases). V lost 1 base to trimming and J lost 5 bases, with 14 bases between them. There are 15 residues in the CDR3. CDR3 sequence (DNA): TGTGCCAGCAGTTTAGGCGACCGGGGGGCCGAGACCCAGTACTTC. Its protein product is CASSLGDRGAETQYF.

This clonotype was counted at least ten times. V gene TRBV28 combines with J gene TRBJ1-5; D may be TRBD1 (6 bases). CDR1 is MDHEN, CDR2 SYDVKM, per germline. V lost 6 bases, J lost 9 bases, and 21 bases lay in between. The CDR3 has 15 residues. In nucleotides, the CDR3 is TGTGCCAGCAGACGTCCGACAGGTGGCCGTGGGCCCCAGCATTTT. Protein: CASRRPTGGRGPQHF.

Many counts were recorded for this clonotype. The chain joins TRBV20-1 to TRBJ2-7, with 14 bases lining up with TRBD2. Trimming at V came to 5 bases and at J to 2 bases, leaving 8 bases not matched to a gene. The CDR3 covers 16 residues. Germline CDR1 DFQATT, CDR2 SNEGSKA (reference sequence). CDR3 sequence: CSAGGTSGSRAYEQYF. The CDR3, as DNA: TGCAGTGCTGGGGGGACTAGCGGGAGCCGGGCCTACGAGCAGTACTTC.

In its sample, this clonotype was seen many times. The rearrangement uses TRBV24-1 and TRBJ1-2; D is perhaps TRBD1 (5 bases). The CDR3 loop spans 17 amino acids. CDR1 and CDR2 from the germline V gene are KGHDR and SFDVKD. The V gene lost 5 bases and the J gene lost 1 base, with 19 bases spanning the gap. The CDR3 bases are TGTGCCACCAGTGTGGGAGCCAGGGATTATCGTAACTATGGCTACACCTTC. It encodes CATSVGARDYRNYGYTF.

The genes are TRBV6-1 and TRBJ2-2; TRBD2 might be the D (6 bases). Trimming removed 7 bases from V and 3 bases from J, with 12 bases in between. Germline V gene data show CDR1 as MNHNS and CDR2 as SASEGT. CDR3 length equals 14 residues. Written as DNA, the CDR3 is TGTGCCAGCAAGCGGGTGGGGTACACCGGGGAGCTGTTTTTT. Its translation: CASKRVGYTGELFF.

Worth noting for this clonotype: It may be a read error: a sequence one base away is much more abundant. This chain uses TRBV20-1 with TRBJ1-6; 8 positions agree with TRBD1. Trimming took 7 bases from V and 8 from J; bases not matched to a gene: 10. CDR3 size: 14 residues. Germline V gene lookup returns CDR1 DFQATT and CDR2 SNEGSKA (reference sequence). In DNA form, the CDR3 reads TGCAGTGTACAGGGGGGACAGAGTTATTCACCCCTCCACTTT. It is translated as CSVQGGQSYSPLHF.

Comments on this clonotype: This may be a read error, as it is one base from a much larger clone. The chain carries TRBV5-5 and TRBJ1-1; D is perhaps TRBD1 (5 bases). The CDR3 loop spans 14 amino acids. In germline, CDR1 is SGHKS, CDR2 YYEKEE (reference sequence). The CDR3 region is CASIKWGGNTEACF. CDR3 DNA sequence: TGTGCCAGCATCAAGTGGGGGGGGAACACTGAAGCTTGCTTT.

The chain couples TRBV12-3 or TRBV12-4 to TRBJ2-7; 9 positions agree with TRBD1. The CDR3 runs 14 residues. V gave up 0 bases and J gave up 5 bases; unmatched junction bases: 2. Here the CDR3 reads CASSLARTGDEQYF. For the CDR3, the DNA is TGTGCCAGCAGTTTAGCTAGGACAGGGGACGAGCAGTACTTC.

This clonotype was seen repeatedly, ten times or more. The V and J genes are TRBV24-1 and TRBJ1-2; D gene unclear. This CDR3 is 16 amino acids long. Trimming removed 1 base at V and 1 base at J, with 12 bases between. CDR1 and CDR2 from the germline V gene are KGHDR and SFDVKD. CDR3 in amino acids: CATSDFEGARNYGYTF. In nucleotides, the CDR3 is TGTGCCACCAGTGATTTTGAGGGAGCCCGTAACTATGGCTACACCTTC.

The sample holds many counts of this clonotype. V usage is TRBV29-1 and J usage is TRBJ1-1; D gene ambiguous. Trimming shortened V by 4 bases and J by 1 base, and 10 bases separated the two germline ends. Germline-derived CDR1 and CDR2 are SQVTM and ANQGSEA. This CDR3 comprises 13 residues. CDR3 coding DNA: TGCAGCGTTGTCAGGCAGCAGAACACTGAAGCTTTCTTT. Its protein product is CSVVRQQNTEAFF.

In its sample, this clonotype was seen many times. V and J are TRBV28 and TRBJ1-2; the D is unclear. Looked up from germline, CDR1 is MDHEN and CDR2 is SYDVKM. CDR3 length equals 11 residues. V was cut by 5 bases and J by 7 bases, with 8 bases left in between. The CDR3: CASSGPSGYTF. Here the CDR3 DNA reads TGTGCCAGCAGTGGACCTTCTGGCTACACCTTC.

This clonotype has ten or more counts. The chain links TRBV11-2 to TRBJ1-1; D perhaps matches TRBD1 (6 bases). The germline CDR1 and CDR2 sequences are SGHAT and FQNNGV. CDR3 length: 17 residues. V dropped 1 base and J dropped 1 base, with 16 bases sitting between them. The CDR3 DNA follows: TGTGCCAGCAGCTTAGTGTTTAGGGGGGATCGGAACACTGAAGCTTTCTTT. Translating it yields CASSLVFRGDRNTEAFF.

Many counts were recorded for this clonotype. The gene calls are TRBV6-1 and TRBJ2-7, with D unresolved. Trimming pared 4 bases from V and 2 bases from J, leaving 9 bases between. The germline V gene encodes CDR1 MNHNS and CDR2 SASEGT. The CDR3 loop spans 13 amino acids. The CDR3 reads CASSGPPTYEQYF. The CDR3 nucleotides read TGTGCCAGCAGTGGGCCACCGACCTACGAGCAGTACTTC.

The table lists this clonotype with many counts. DNA for the CDR3: TGCAGCGTACGCGGCAGCTATGGCTACACCTTC. Encoded protein: CSVRGSYGYTF. The gene calls are TRBV29-1 and TRBJ1-2; D is uncertain. This CDR3 has 11 amino acids. V lost 6 bases, J lost 4 bases, and 9 bases lay in between. Germline CDR1 SQVTM, CDR2 ANQGSEA.

This clonotype was recorded many times. The chain links TRBV4-2 to TRBJ2-7; D uncertain. Germline CDR1 LGHNA, CDR2 YNFKEQ. This CDR3 spans 14 amino acids. V was trimmed by 0 bases and J by 2 bases, leaving 8 bases between them. CDR3 nucleotides: TGTGCCAGCAGCCAAGAGGACGGTCCCTACGAGCAGTACTTC. It codes for CASSQEDGPYEQYF.

This clonotype was seen a handful of times. At one of its ends the junction is not consistent with the germline gene, which may arise from a read error. The chain couples TRBV11-2 to TRBJ2-1; no reliable D call. CDR3 length: 14 residues. Germline-derived CDR1 and CDR2 are SGHAT and FQNNGV. The CDR3 here is CACSLEGSYNEQFF. The CDR3 nucleotides read TGTGCCTGCAGCTTAGAAGGGTCCTACAATGAGCAGTTCTTC.

This clonotype was recorded at least ten times. V is TRBV9 and J is TRBJ1-6, with a weak D call TRBD1 (5 bases). Per germline, CDR1 SGDLS and CDR2 YYNGEE. V dropped 7 bases and J dropped 7 bases, with 6 bases sitting between them. This CDR3 spans 11 amino acids. The CDR3 spells CASGHNSPLHF. CDR3 coding DNA: TGTGCCAGCGGACACAATTCACCCCTCCACTTT.

This clonotype was recorded many times. The gene calls are TRBV11-3 and TRBJ1-1, with D unresolved. The V gene lost 0 bases and the J gene lost 3 bases, with 8 bases spanning the gap. Germline values: CDR1 SGHNT, CDR2 YENEEA. This CDR3 spans 14 amino acids. The CDR3 DNA follows: TGTGCCAGCAGCTTAGACGGGGAGCACACTGAAGCTTTCTTT. Translation: CASSLDGEHTEAFF.

V is TRBV28 and J is TRBJ1-2; a weak D match, TRBD1 (6 bases). This CDR3 is 13 amino acids long. V lost 7 bases, J lost 8 bases, and 17 bases lay in between. Germline V gives CDR1 MDHEN, CDR2 SYDVKM. CDR3 coding DNA: TGTGCCAGCACCCTAAGGGCGGGGGCGGGCTACACCTTC. Amino acids: CASTLRAGAGYTF.

This clonotype was seen at least ten times. V is TRBV6-1 and J is TRBJ1-6; 7 nucleotides agree with TRBD1. V was pared by 3 bases and J by 8 bases, with 4 bases of the junction left unmatched. CDR1 and CDR2 from the germline V gene are MNHNS and SASEGT. The CDR3 extends over 14 amino acids. The CDR3 region has the DNA TGTGCCAGCAGTGATACAGGGGCAGATTCACCCCTCCACTTT. Protein product: CASSDTGADSPLHF.

This clonotype was detected many times. V gene TRBV7-9 combines with J gene TRBJ1-1; D might be TRBD1 (5 bases). The germline gives CDR1 SEHNR, CDR2 FQNEAQ (reference sequence). This CDR3 spans 14 amino acids. Trimming removed 5 bases from V and 1 base from J, with 11 bases in between. The CDR3: CASSPVGENTEAFF. DNA for the CDR3: TGTGCCAGCAGCCCGGTGGGGGAGAACACTGAAGCTTTCTTT.

This clonotype was found a few times. J is TRBJ2-5 and V is TRBV28, with 9 bases identical to TRBD1. J lost 0 bases, V lost 2 bases, and 25 bases had no gene match. Per the germline V gene, CDR1 is MDHEN and CDR2 is SYDVKM. The CDR3 length is 23 residues. The CDR3 here is CASSLRAGSTGGGPLGHQETQYF. The CDR3 DNA reads as TGTGCCAGCAGTTTACGGGCAGGGAGCACAGGGGGCGGTCCCCTTGGCCACCAAGAGACCCAGTACTTC.

The chain uses TRBV30 and TRBJ2-7; 9 bases map to TRBD2. Germline CDR1 and CDR2: GTSNPN and SVGIG (reference sequence). The CDR3 covers 14 residues. Trimming took 1 base from V and 3 from J; bases not matched to a gene: 4. The CDR3 loop reads CAWSDKTSGYEQYF. CDR3 sequence (DNA): TGTGCCTGGAGTGATAAGACTAGCGGCTACGAGCAGTACTTC. The whole variable domain, filled in from reference TRBV30 and TRBJ2-7, reads SQTIHQWPATLVQPVGSPLSLECTVEGTSNPNLYWYRQAAGRGLQLLFYSVGIGQISSEVPQNLSASRPQDRQFILSSKKLLLSDSGFYLCAWSDKTSGYEQYFGPGTRLTVT.

This clonotype was counted many times. The chain is built from TRBV20-1 and TRBJ2-7; 10 bases are shared with TRBD2. Germline V gene lookup returns CDR1 DFQATT and CDR2 SNEGSKA (reference sequence). The CDR3 spans 14 residues. The trim removed 4 bases at V and 2 bases at J, leaving 5 bases unmatched. CDR3 nucleotide sequence: TGCAGTGCTACTAGCGGGGGAGCTACCTACGAGCAGTACTTC. Translating it yields CSATSGGATYEQYF.

This clonotype was seen a handful of times. The V call is TRBV28, the J call TRBJ1-6; unclear D gene. This CDR3 comprises 14 residues. Germline CDR1 is MDHEN and CDR2 is SYDVKM. V was cut by 3 bases and J by 6 bases, with 9 bases left in between. CDR3 loop: CASSFIWANSPLHF. The DNA of the CDR3 is TGTGCCAGCAGTTTTATCTGGGCTAATTCACCCCTCCACTTT. The full variable domain, completed using reference TRBV28 and TRBJ1-6, is DVKVTQSSRYLVKRTGEKVFLECVQDMDHENMFWYRQDPGLGLRLIYFSYDVKMKEKGDIPEGYSVSREKKERFSLILESASTNQTSMYLCASSFIWANSPLHFGNGTRLTVT.

On this clonotype: Possible read error: a much larger clone is one base away. The chain couples TRBV28 to TRBJ2-7, with TRBD2 identical over 8 bases. The germline CDR1 and CDR2 sequences are MDHEN and SYDVKM. The CDR3 covers 16 residues. For the CDR3, the DNA is TGTGTCAGCAGTTTCGGCCCAGCGGGGGCCCGCTACGAGCAGTACTTC. It yields the protein CVSSFGPAGARYEQYF.

A few counts support this clonotype. Written as DNA, the CDR3 is TGTGCCAGCAGTTACTCGGTTGGGGGGAACACCGGGGAGCTGTTTTTT. It encodes CASSYSVGGNTGELFF. The chain is built from TRBV6-5 and TRBJ2-2; D possibly matches TRBD1 or TRBD2 (5 bases each). The CDR3 consists of 16 residues. Germline V gene sequence: CDR1 MNHEY, CDR2 SVGAGI. Trimming shortened V by 0 bases and J by 1 base, and 9 bases separated the two germline ends.